Below, one T cell receptor beta chain is given with its context. The antigen is not known. The sample contains more than one DNA sequence encoding this CDR3. The data were taken from a study of graft-versus-host responses after intestinal transplantation. This CDR3 comprises 16 residues. Trimming at V came to 2 bases and at J to 4 bases, leaving 4 bases not matched to a gene. In germline, CDR1 is SGHNT, CDR2 YYREEE (reference sequence). Produced via immunoSEQ multiplex PCR; TCRdb's table is partial and in-frame only. The sample contains some 110,000 clones, roughly 92% of which appear only once. This TCR was recovered from a human donor who was the organ donor for an intestinal transplant. Sequenced here: unstimulated CD4+ T cells sorted from spleen or lymph node cells, sampled before transplant. The V call is TRBV5-4, the J call TRBJ2-1; 12 bases are a match to TRBD2. This CDR3 is CASSLELAGGYNEQFF. The CDR3 nucleotides read TGTGCCAGCAGCTTAGAACTAGCGGGAGGATACAATGAGCAGTTCTTC.